This record covers a single T cell receptor (beta chain). Its antigen is as yet unknown. The data were obtained in a study of cytomegalovirus exposure and HLA in healthy donors. Overall study context: Of roughly 360 genotyped donors, about 80% grouped in the Caucasian-associated ancestry cluster.

V was pared by 6 bases and J by 0 bases, with 12 bases between. Germline values: CDR1 SQVTM, CDR2 ANQGSEA. This CDR3 comprises 14 residues. 13 Jbeta primers and 60 Vbeta primers were used for the PCR. The method was immunoSEQ multiplex PCR; TCRdb's version includes in-frame clones alone and lacks a portion of them. The sample has about 140,000 clones; roughly 76% are singletons. Regarding the study as a whole: One variant, a missense change in DCLRE1C, was linked in a later analysis to TCR beta V- and J-gene trimming. It is likely that the observed cluster of highly shared sequence variants was a sequencing artifact.

The clonotype was recovered from a female donor in good health and CMV-seronegative. Sequencing was done on a sample of PBMCs. The chain joins TRBV29-1 to TRBJ1-5, with D possibly being TRBD1 (6 bases). CDR3 residues: CSVGAGNSNQPQHF. As DNA, the CDR3 is TGCAGCGTGGGGGCAGGGAATAGCAATCAGCCCCAGCATTTT.